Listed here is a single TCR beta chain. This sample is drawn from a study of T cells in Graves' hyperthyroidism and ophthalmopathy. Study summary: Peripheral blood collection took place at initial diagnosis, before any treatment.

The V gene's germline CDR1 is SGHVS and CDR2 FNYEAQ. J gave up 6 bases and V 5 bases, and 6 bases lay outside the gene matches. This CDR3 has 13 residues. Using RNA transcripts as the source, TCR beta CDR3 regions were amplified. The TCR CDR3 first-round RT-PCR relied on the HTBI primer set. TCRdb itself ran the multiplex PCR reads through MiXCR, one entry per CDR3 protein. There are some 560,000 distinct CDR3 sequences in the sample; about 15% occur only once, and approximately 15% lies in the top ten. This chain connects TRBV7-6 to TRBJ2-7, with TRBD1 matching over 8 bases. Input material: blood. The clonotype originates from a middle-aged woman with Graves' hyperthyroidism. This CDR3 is CASSMDRVSEQYF. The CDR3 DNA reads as TGTGCCAGCAGCATGGACAGGGTTAGCGAGCAGTACTTC.